The 14 T cell receptor beta chains below were found in one sample sequenced in a study of cytomegalovirus exposure and HLA in healthy donors. The PCR was carried out with 60 Vbeta primers and 13 Jbeta primers. TCRdb's copy holds only in-frame clones and misses some; the assay was immunoSEQ multiplex PCR. Of about 160,000 clones listed, about 85% are singletons. Sequenced: PBMCs. All receptors derive from a woman aged 50 to 60 in good health and CMV-seropositive.

This chain uses TRBV7-6 with TRBJ2-5, with D uncertain. Germline CDR1 SGHVS, CDR2 FNYEAQ. V dropped 5 bases and J dropped 4 bases, with 11 bases sitting between them. The CDR3 has 13 residues. The CDR3 DNA sequence: TGTGCCAGCAGCCCGCTGGCCCCAGAGACCCAGTACTTC. Protein: CASSPLAPETQYF. The full variable domain, with the rest looked up from reference TRBV7-6 and TRBJ2-5, is GAGVSQSPRYKVTKRGQDVALRCDPISGHVSLYWYRQALGQGPEFLTYFNYEAQQDKSGLPNDRFSAERPEGSISTLTIQRTEQRDSAMYRCASSPLAPETQYFGPGTRLLVL.

V and J are TRBV5-5 and TRBJ1-5; D unresolved. Germline loops: CDR1 SGHKS, CDR2 YYEKEE (reference sequence). Trimming took 2 bases from V and 0 from J, leaving 9 bases between them. The CDR3 runs 15 residues. In DNA, the CDR3 is TGTGCCAGCAGCTTTAGTCGTTATAGCAATCAGCCCCAGCATTTT. Translating gives CASSFSRYSNQPQHF. The full variable domain, in which reference TRBV5-5 and TRBJ1-5 provide the parts outside the CDR3, is DAGVTQSPTHLIKTRGQQVTLRCSPISGHKSVSWYQQVLGQGPQFIFQYYEKEERGRGNFPDRFSARQFPNYSSELNVNALLLGDSALYLCASSFSRYSNQPQHFGDGTRLSIL.

The rearrangement links TRBV9 to TRBJ2-3, with 9 bases that match TRBD1. CDR3 length: 13 residues. Germline V lookup: CDR1 SGDLS, CDR2 YYNGEE. Trimming cost V 4 bases and J 5 bases; bases outside gene matches: 2. The CDR3 loop is CASSRTGEDTQYF. CDR3 sequence (DNA): TGTGCCAGCAGCAGGACAGGGGAAGATACGCAGTATTTT. The full variable domain, its missing parts supplied by reference TRBV9 and TRBJ2-3, is DSGVTQTPKHLITATGQRVTLRCSPRSGDLSVYWYQQSLDQGLQFLIQYYNGEERAKGNILERFSAQQFPDLHSELNLSSLELGDSALYFCASSRTGEDTQYFGPGTRLTVL.

The V gene is TRBV19, the J gene TRBJ2-5; 12 bases line up with TRBD2. Trimming removed 7 bases from V and 4 bases from J; junction bases left unmatched: 13. The CDR3 contains 17 residues. Germline CDR1 is LNHDA and CDR2 is SQIVND (reference sequence). The CDR3 nucleotides are TGTGCCAGTACAGGGACTAGCGGGCCCCTGGAGGGAGAGACCCAGTACTTC. This translates into CASTGTSGPLEGETQYF.

The genes are TRBV7-9 and TRBJ2-6; TRBD2 matches at 7 bases. The CDR3 covers 15 residues. Germline V lookup: CDR1 SEHNR, CDR2 FQNEAQ (reference sequence). Unmatched junction bases numbered 6, after V lost 5 bases and J lost 5 bases. DNA for the CDR3: TGTGCCAGCAGCCCAGGACTAGGTCGGGCCAACGTCCTGACTTTC. It specifies CASSPGLGRANVLTF.

A single count supports this clone. The J gene is TRBJ2-7, the V gene TRBV9, with 9 positions matching TRBD2. Germline V gene data show CDR1 as SGDLS and CDR2 as YYNGEE. This CDR3 spans 15 amino acids. With 4 bases clipped from V and 3 bases from J, the junction kept 8 bases outside the gene matches. CDR3 sequence (DNA): TGTGCCAGCAGCCCCGGGACTAGCAGGGGCTACGAGCAGTACTTC. It encodes CASSPGTSRGYEQYF. The full variable domain, its missing parts supplied by reference TRBV9 and TRBJ2-7, is DSGVTQTPKHLITATGQRVTLRCSPRSGDLSVYWYQQSLDQGLQFLIQYYNGEERAKGNILERFSAQQFPDLHSELNLSSLELGDSALYFCASSPGTSRGYEQYFGPGTRLTVT.

The chain joins TRBV7-8 to TRBJ2-7; D is uncertain. V was cut by 1 base and J by 6 bases, with 7 bases left in between. The CDR3 runs 12 residues. CDR1 and CDR2 from the germline V gene are SGHVS and FQNEAQ. The CDR3 nucleotides read TGTGCCAGCAGCTTAGTTACTACCGAGCAGTACTTC. It yields the protein CASSLVTTEQYF.

The chain is built from TRBV4-3 and TRBJ1-4; no reliable D call. CDR1 and CDR2 from the germline V gene are LGHNA and YSLEER. The CDR3 is 16 amino acids. Trimming removed 0 bases at V and 2 bases at J, with 10 bases between. CDR3 sequence (DNA): TGCGCCAGCAGCCAAGATTGGAGAGGGACTAATGAAAAACTGTTTTTT. This codes for CASSQDWRGTNEKLFF.

The chain is built from TRBV10-1 and TRBJ1-1; D not certain. The CDR3 has 14 amino acids. Looked up from germline, CDR1 is WNHNN and CDR2 is SYGVQD (reference sequence). With 0 bases removed from V and 6 bases from J, the gap between germline ends came to 11 bases. CDR3 nucleotides: TGCGCCAGCAGTGAGTCGTCGGGGTTGGCTGAAGCTTTCTTT. Encoded protein: CASSESSGLAEAFF.

V and J are TRBV7-3 and TRBJ1-2; no firm D call. Germline CDR1 SGHTA, CDR2 FQGTGA. V gave up 5 bases and J gave up 3 bases, with 13 bases separating them. The CDR3 spans 14 residues. The CDR3 DNA follows: TGTGCCAGCAGCCCCGGGAGCGGCTACTATGGCTACACCTTC. Translation: CASSPGSGYYGYTF.

The rearrangement links TRBV5-4 to TRBJ1-1, with a weak D call TRBD1 (5 bases). Germline V gene sequence: CDR1 SGHNT, CDR2 YYREEE (reference sequence). CDR3 length: 16 amino acids. The V end was cut by 4 bases, the J end by 4 bases, with 20 bases between. CDR3 nucleotides: TGTGCCAGCAGCCTCCGGGACTCAATAAGGGGCACTGAAGCTTTCTTT. Protein: CASSLRDSIRGTEAFF.

This clone appeared a few times. This chain joins TRBV28 and TRBJ2-7, with TRBD2 matching 11 bases. V lost 5 bases and J lost 3; bases outside the gene matches: 6. This CDR3 has 15 residues. Germline V lookup: CDR1 MDHEN, CDR2 SYDVKM. The CDR3 loop is CASSPLAGGLYEQYF. The DNA for the CDR3 is TGTGCCAGCAGTCCCCTAGCGGGAGGTCTCTACGAGCAGTACTTC.

The chain carries TRBV7-8 and TRBJ1-2; 8 positions agree with TRBD1. The J segment lost 4 bases and the V segment lost 1 base, leaving 5 bases of the junction unmatched. Germline values: CDR1 SGHVS, CDR2 FQNEAQ. The CDR3 has 15 amino acids. CDR3 region: CASSLGARGPYGYTF. The CDR3 nucleotides are TGTGCCAGCAGCTTAGGGGCCAGGGGGCCCTATGGCTACACCTTC.

The rearrangement links TRBV5-4 to TRBJ2-2, with TRBD2 matching over 11 bases. Looked up from germline, CDR1 is SGHNT and CDR2 is YYREEE (reference sequence). The V gene end was trimmed by 4 bases and the J gene end by 2 bases; junction bases not matched to a gene: 4. The CDR3 loop spans 16 amino acids. In DNA, the CDR3 is TGTGCCAGCAGCCCGGGACTAGCGGTTAACACCGGGGAGCTGTTTTTT. This encodes CASSPGLAVNTGELFF.